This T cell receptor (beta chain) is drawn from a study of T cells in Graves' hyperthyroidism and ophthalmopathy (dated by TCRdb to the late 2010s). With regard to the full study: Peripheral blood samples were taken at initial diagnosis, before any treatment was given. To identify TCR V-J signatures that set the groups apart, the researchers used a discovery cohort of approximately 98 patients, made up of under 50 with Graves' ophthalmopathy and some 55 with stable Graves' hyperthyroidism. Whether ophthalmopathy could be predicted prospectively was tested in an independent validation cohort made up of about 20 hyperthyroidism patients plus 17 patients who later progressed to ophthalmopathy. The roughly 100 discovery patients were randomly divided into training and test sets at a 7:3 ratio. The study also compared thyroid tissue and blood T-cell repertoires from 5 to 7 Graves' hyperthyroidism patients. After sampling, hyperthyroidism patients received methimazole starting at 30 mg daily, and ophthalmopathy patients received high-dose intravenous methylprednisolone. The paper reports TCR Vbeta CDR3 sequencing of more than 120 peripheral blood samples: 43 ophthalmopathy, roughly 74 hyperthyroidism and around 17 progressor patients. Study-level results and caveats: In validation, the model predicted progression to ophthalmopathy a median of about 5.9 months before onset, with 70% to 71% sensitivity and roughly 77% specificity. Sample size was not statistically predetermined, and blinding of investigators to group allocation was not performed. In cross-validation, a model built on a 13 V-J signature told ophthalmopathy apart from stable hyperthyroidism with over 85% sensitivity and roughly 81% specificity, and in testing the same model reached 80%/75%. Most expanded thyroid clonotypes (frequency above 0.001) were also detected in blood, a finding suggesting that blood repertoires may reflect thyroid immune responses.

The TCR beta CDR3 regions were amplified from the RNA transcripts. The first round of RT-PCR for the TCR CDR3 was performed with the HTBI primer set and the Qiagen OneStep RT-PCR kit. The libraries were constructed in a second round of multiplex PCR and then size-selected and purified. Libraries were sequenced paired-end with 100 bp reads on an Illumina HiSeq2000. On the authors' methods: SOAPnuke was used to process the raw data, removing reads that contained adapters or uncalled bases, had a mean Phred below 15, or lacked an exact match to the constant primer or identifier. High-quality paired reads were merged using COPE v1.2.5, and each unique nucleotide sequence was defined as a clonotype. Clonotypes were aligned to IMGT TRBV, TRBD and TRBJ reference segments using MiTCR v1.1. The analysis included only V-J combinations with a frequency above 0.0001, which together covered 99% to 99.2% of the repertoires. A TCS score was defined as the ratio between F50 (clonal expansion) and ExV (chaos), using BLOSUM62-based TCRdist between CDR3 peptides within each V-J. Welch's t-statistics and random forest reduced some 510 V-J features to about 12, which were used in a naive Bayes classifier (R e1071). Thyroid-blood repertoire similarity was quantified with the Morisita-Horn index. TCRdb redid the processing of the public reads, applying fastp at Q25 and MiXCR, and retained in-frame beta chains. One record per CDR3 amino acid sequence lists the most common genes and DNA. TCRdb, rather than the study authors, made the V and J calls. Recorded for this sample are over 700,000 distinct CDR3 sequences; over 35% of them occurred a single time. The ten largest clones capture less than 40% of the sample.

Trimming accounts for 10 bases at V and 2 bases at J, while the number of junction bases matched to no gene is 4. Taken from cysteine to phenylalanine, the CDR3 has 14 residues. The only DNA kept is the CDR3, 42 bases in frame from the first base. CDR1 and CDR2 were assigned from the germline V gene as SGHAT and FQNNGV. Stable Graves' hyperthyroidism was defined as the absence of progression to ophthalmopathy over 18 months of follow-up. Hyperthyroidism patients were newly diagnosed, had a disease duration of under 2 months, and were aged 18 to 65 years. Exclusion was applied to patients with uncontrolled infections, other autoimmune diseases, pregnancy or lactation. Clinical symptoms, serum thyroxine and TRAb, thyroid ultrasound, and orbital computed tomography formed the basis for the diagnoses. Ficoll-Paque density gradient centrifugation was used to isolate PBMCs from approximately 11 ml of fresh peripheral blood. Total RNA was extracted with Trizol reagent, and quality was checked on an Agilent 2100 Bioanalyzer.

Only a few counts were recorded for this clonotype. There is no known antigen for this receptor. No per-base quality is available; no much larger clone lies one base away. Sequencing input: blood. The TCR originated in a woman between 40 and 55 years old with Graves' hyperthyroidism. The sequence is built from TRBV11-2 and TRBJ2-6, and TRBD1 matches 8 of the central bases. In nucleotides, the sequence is TGTGCCAATACAGGGGGACCTGGGGCCAACGTCCTGACTTTC. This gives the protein CANTGGPGANVLTF.